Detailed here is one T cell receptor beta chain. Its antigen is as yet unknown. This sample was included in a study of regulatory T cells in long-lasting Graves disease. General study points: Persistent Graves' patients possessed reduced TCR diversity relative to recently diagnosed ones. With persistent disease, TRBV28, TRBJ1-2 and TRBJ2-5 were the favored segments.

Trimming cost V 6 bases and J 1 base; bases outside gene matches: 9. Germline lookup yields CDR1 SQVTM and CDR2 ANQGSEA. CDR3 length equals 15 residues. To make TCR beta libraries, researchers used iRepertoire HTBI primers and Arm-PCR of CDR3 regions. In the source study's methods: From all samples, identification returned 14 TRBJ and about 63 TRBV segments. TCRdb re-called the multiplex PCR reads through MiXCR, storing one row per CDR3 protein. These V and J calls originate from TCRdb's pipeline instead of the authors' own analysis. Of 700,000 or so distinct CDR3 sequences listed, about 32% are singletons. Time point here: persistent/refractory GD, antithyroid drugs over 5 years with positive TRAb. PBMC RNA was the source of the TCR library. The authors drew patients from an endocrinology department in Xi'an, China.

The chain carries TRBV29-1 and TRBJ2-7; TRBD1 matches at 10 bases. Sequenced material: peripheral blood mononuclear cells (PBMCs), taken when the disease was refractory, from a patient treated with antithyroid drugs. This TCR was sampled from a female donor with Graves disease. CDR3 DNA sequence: TGCAGCGTCGCCCCGGGACAGGGGCCTTCCTACGAGCAGTACTTC. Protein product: CSVAPGQGPSYEQYF.